This T cell receptor beta chain was captured in a study of cytomegalovirus exposure and HLA in healthy donors. Study in general: The same platform used for the roughly 610 first-cohort repertoires was also used for the roughly 130 validation repertoires, as a later analysis reported.

The assay was immunoSEQ multiplex PCR, and TCRdb's table has in-frame clones only and misses some. This table holds 200,000 or so clones, 84% found once. Study-level points and caveats: Cytomegalovirus-associated TCR beta chains were listed, numbering some 180.

In regard to this clone: Its antigen remains unidentified.

Germline trimming cut 4 bases from V and 12 bases from J; bases unmatched to any gene: 24. The CDR3 contains 17 residues. Germline assignment: CDR1 KGHSH and CDR2 LQKENI. The study drew the donors from its roughly 120-subject validation cohort, separate from the approximately 700-subject first cohort. The chain employs TRBV18 and TRBJ2-7, with 7 bases identical to TRBD1. The sample was PBMCs. The source of this sequence is a woman between 25 and 40 years old in good health and CMV-seropositive. CDR3 nucleotides: TGTGCCAGCTCACTAACATACCCCCCGGACAGGCTTTCCAGTACGTACTTC. Its protein product is CASSLTYPPDRLSSTYF.